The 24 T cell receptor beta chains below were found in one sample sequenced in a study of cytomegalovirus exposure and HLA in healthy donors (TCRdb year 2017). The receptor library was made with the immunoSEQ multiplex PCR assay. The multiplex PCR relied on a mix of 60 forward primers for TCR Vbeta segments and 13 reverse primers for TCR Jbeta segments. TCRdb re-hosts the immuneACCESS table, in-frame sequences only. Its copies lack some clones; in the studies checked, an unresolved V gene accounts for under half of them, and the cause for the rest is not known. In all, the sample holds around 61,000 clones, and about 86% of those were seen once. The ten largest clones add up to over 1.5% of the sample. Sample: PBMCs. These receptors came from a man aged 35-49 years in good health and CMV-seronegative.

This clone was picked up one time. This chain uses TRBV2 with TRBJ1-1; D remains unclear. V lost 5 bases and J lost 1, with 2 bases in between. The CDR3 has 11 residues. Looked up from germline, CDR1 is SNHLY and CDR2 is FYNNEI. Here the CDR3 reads CASSQNTEAFF. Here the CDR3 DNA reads TGTGCCAGCAGTCAGAACACTGAAGCTTTCTTT.

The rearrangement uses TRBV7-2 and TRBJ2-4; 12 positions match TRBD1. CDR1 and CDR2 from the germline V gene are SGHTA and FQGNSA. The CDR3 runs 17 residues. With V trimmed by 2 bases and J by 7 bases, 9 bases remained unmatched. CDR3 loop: CASSLRQGTGGENIQYF. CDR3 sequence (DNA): TGTGCCAGCAGCTTAAGACAAGGGACAGGGGGCGAGAACATTCAGTACTTC.

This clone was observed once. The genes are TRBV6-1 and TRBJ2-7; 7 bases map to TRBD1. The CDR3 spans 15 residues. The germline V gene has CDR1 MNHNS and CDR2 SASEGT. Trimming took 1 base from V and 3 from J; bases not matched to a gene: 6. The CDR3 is CASSEGDSRFYEQYV. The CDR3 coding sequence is TGTGCCAGCAGTGAAGGGGACAGTCGGTTCTACGAGCAGTACGTC.

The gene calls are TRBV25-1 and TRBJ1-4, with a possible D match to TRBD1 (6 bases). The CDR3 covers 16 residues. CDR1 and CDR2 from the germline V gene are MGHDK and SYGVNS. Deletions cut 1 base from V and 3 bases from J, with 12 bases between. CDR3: CASSEFPQGPNEKLFF. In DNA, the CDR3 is TGTGCCAGCAGTGAATTCCCACAGGGACCTAATGAAAAACTGTTTTTT.

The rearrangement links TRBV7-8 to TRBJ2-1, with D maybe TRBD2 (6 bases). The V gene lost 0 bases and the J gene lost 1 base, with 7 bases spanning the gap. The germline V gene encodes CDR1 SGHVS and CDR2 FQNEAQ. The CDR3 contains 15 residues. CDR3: CASSLAEGSYNEQFF. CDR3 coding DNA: TGTGCCAGCAGCTTAGCGGAGGGATCCTACAATGAGCAGTTCTTC.

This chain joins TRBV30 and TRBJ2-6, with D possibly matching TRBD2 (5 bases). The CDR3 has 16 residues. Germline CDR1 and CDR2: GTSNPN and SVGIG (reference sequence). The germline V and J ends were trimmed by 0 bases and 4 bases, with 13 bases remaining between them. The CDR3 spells CAWSVQRAPGANVLTF. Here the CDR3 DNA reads TGTGCCTGGAGTGTACAGAGGGCTCCAGGGGCCAACGTCCTGACTTTC.

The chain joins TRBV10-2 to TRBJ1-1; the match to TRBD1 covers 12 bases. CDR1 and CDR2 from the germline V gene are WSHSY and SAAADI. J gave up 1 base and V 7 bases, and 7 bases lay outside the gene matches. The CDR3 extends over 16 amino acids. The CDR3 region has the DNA TGCGCCAGCACGGCCGGGACAGGGGGCGCGAACACTGAAGCTTTCTTT. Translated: CASTAGTGGANTEAFF.

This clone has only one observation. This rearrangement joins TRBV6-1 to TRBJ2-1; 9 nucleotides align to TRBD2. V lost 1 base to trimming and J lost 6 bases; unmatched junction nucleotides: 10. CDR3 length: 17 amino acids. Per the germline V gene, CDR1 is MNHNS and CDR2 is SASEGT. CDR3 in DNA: TGTGCCAGCAGTGAAGACAACGGACTAGCGATTGCCAATGAGCAGTTCTTC. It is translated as CASSEDNGLAIANEQFF.

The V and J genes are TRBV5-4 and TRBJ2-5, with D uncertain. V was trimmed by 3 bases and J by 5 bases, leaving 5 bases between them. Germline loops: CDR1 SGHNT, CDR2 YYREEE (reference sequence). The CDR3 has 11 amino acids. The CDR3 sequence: CASSSSETQYF. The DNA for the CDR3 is TGTGCCAGCAGCTCGTCGGAGACCCAGTACTTC.

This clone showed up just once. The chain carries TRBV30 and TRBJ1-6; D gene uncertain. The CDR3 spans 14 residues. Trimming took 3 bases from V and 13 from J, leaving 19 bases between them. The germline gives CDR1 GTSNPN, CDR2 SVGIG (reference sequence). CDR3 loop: CAWRGDNLGSPLHF. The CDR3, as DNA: TGTGCCTGGAGGGGAGATAATCTTGGGAGTCCCCTCCACTTT.

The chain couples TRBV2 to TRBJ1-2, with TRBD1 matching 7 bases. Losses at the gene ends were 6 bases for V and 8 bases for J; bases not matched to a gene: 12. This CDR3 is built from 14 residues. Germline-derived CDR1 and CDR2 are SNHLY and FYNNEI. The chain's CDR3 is CASSPTTGLGGYTF. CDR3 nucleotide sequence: TGTGCCAGCAGCCCCACGACAGGGTTGGGAGGCTACACCTTC. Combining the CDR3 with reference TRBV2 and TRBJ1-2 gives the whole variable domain EPEVTQTPSHQVTQMGQEVILRCVPISNHLYFYWYRQILGQKVEFLVSFYNNEISEKSEIFDDQFSVERPDGSNFTLKIRSTKLEDSAMYFCASSPTTGLGGYTFGSGTRLTVV.

DNA of the CDR3: TGTGCCTGCGTTGACAGGGACGAGCAGTACTTC. It is translated as CACVDRDEQYF. This chain joins TRBV30 and TRBJ2-7, with 7 positions matching TRBD1. Germline V gives CDR1 GTSNPN, CDR2 SVGIG (reference sequence). V gave up 6 bases and J gave up 5 bases; unmatched junction bases: 4. The CDR3 runs 11 residues.

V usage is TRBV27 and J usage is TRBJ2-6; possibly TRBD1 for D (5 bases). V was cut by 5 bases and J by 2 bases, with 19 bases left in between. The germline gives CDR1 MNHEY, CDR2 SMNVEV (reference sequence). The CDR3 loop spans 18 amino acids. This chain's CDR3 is CASSTQGRVGPGANVLTF. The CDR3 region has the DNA TGTGCCAGCAGTACCCAGGGCAGGGTGGGCCCTGGGGCCAACGTCCTGACTTTC.

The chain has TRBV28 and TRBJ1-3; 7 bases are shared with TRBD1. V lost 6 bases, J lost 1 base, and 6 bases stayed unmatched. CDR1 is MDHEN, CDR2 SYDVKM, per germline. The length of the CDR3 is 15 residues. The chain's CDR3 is CASRLTGVSGNTIYF. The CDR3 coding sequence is TGTGCCAGCAGACTCACAGGGGTATCTGGAAACACCATATATTTT. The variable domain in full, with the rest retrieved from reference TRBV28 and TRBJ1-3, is DVKVTQSSRYLVKRTGEKVFLECVQDMDHENMFWYRQDPGLGLRLIYFSYDVKMKEKGDIPEGYSVSREKKERFSLILESASTNQTSMYLCASRLTGVSGNTIYFGEGSWLTVV.

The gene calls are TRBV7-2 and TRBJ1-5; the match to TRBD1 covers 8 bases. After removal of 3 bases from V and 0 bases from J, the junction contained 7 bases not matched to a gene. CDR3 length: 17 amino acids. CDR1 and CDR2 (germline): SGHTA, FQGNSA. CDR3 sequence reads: CASSFGTGSSSNQPQHF. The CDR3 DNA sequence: TGTGCCAGCAGCTTCGGGACAGGTAGTTCTAGCAATCAGCCCCAGCATTTT.

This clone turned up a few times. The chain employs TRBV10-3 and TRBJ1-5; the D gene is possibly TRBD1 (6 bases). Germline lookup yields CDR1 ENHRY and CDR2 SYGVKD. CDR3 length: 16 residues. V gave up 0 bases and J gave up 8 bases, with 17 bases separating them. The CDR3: CAISESSPDSGKPQHF. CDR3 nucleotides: TGTGCCATCAGTGAGTCGTCCCCGGACAGCGGGAAGCCCCAGCATTTT.

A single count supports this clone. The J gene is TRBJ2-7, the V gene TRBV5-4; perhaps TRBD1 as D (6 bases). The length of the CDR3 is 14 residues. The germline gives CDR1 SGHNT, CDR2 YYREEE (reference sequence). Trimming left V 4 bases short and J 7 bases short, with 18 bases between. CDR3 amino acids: CASSPGTTVGEQYF. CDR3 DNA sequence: TGTGCCAGCAGCCCCGGGACAACGGTTGGGGAGCAGTACTTC.

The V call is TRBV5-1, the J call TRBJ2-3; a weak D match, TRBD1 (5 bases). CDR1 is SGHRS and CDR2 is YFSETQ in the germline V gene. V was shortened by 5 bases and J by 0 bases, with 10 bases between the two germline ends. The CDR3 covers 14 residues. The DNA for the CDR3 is TGCGCCAGCAGGGGGCCAGGTAGCACAGATACGCAGTATTTT. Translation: CASRGPGSTDTQYF.

Written as DNA, the CDR3 is TGTGCCAGCAGCTTGCAGAATAATTCACCCCTCCACTTT. Translated, it gives CASSLQNNSPLHF. This chain uses TRBV7-9 with TRBJ1-6; D gene unclear. V shed 3 bases and J shed 5 bases, with 5 bases lying between them. CDR1 and CDR2 (germline): SEHNR, FQNEAQ (reference sequence). This CDR3 is 13 amino acids long.

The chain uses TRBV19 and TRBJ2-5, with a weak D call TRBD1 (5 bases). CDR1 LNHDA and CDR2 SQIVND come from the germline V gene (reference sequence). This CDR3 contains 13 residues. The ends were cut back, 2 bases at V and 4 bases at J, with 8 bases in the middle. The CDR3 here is CASSISRAETQYF. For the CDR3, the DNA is TGTGCCAGTAGTATAAGCAGGGCAGAGACCCAGTACTTC.

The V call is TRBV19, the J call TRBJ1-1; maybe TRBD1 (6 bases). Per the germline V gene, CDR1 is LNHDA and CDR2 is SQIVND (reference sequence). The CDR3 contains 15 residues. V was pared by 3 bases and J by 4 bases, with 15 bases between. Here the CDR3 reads CASSIAGVAVTEAFF. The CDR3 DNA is TGTGCCAGTAGTATTGCAGGGGTAGCCGTCACTGAAGCTTTCTTT.

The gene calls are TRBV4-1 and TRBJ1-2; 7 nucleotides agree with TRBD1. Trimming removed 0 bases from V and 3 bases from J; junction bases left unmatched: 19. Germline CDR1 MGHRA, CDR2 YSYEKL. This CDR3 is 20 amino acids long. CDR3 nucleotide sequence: TGCGCCAGCAGCCAAGACGACAGGGTCCGACAGAACATCCGTCACTATGGCTACACCTTC. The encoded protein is CASSQDDRVRQNIRHYGYTF.

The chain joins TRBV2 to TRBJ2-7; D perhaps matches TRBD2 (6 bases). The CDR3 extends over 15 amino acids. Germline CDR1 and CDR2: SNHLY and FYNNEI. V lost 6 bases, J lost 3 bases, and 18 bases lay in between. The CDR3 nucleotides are TGTGCCAGCAGGGGCCTTCGGGAGAACTTCTACGAGCAGTACGTC. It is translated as CASRGLRENFYEQYV.

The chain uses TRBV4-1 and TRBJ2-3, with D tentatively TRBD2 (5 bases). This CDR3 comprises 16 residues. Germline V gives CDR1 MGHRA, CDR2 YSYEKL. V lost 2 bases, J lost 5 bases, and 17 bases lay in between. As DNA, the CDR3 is TGCGCCAGCAGCCAACCAGCGGCCGATTTGTTAGATACGCAGTATTTT. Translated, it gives CASSQPAADLLDTQYF.